This TCR beta chain was captured by sequencing in a study of cytomegalovirus exposure and HLA in healthy donors. Study outcomes and limitations: Altogether, 164 TCR beta chains were recorded as cytomegalovirus-associated.

Concerning this clone itself: What it binds is unknown.

Clones were sequenced by immunoSEQ multiplex PCR, and TCRdb holds only the in-frame ones, with some missing. The data contain about 130,000 clones, roughly nine tenths of them singletons. CDR1 and CDR2 from the germline V gene are MDHEN and SYDVKM. The CDR3 is 15 residues long. Between the trimmed V and J ends, which lost 5 bases and 5 bases, there was a span of 16 bases. This clonotype originated in a young man in good health and CMV-seronegative. The sample was PBMCs. The rearrangement uses TRBV28 and TRBJ2-1, with D possibly TRBD1 on 7 matching bases. In DNA, the CDR3 is TGTGCCAGCAGTCCCCAGGGGGGTGTCGACAATGAGCAGTTCTTC. Protein sequence: CASSPQGGVDNEQFF. The whole variable domain, filled in from reference TRBV28 and TRBJ2-1, reads DVKVTQSSRYLVKRTGEKVFLECVQDMDHENMFWYRQDPGLGLRLIYFSYDVKMKEKGDIPEGYSVSREKKERFSLILESASTNQTSMYLCASSPQGGVDNEQFFGPGTRLTVL.